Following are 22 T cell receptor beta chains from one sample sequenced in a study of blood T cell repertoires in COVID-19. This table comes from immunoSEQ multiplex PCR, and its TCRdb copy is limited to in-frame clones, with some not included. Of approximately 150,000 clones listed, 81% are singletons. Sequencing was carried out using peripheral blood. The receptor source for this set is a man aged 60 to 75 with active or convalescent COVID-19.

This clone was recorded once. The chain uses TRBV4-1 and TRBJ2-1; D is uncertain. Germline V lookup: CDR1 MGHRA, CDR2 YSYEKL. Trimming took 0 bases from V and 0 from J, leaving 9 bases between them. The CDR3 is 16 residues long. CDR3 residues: CASSQDARSSYNEQFF. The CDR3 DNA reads TGCGCCAGCAGCCAAGATGCGCGGAGCTCCTACAATGAGCAGTTCTTC.

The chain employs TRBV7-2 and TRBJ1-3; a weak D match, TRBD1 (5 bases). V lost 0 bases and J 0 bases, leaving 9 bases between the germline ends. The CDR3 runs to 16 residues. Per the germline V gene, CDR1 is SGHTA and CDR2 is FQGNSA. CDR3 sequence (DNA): TGTGCCAGCAGCTTAGCCGACAGAATCTCTGGAAACACCATATATTTT. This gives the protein CASSLADRISGNTIYF.

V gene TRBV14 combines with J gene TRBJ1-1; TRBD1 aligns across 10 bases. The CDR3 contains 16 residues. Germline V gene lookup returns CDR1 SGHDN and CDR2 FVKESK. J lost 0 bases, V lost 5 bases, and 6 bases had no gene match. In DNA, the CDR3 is TGTGCCAGCAGCTCCCGGGACAGGGGTATGAACACTGAAGCTTTCTTT. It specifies CASSSRDRGMNTEAFF.

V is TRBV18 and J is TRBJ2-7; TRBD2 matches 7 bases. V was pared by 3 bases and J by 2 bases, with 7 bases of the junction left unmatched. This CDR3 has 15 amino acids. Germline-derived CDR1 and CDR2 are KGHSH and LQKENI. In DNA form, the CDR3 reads TGTGCCAGCTCACCCGAAGCGGGGTCGGCCTACGAGCAGTACTTC. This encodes CASSPEAGSAYEQYF.

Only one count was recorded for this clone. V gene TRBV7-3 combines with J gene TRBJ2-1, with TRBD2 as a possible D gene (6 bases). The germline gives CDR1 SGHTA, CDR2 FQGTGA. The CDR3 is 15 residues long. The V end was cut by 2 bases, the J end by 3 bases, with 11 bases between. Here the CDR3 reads CASSLGWGVYNEQFF. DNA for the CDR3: TGTGCCAGCAGCTTAGGTTGGGGGGTCTACAATGAGCAGTTCTTC.

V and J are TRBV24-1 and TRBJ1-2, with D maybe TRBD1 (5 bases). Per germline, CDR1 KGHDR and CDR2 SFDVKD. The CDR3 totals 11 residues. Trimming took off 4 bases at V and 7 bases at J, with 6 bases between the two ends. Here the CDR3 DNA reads TGTGCCACCAGTGAGGGACTTGGCTACACCTTC. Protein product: CATSEGLGYTF.

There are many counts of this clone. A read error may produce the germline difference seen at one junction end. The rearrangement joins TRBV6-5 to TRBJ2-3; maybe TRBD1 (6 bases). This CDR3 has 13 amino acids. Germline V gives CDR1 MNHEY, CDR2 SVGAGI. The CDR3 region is CASRTVRSDTQYF. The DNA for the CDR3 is TGCGCGAGTAGGACAGTTAGATCCGATACGCAGTATTTT.

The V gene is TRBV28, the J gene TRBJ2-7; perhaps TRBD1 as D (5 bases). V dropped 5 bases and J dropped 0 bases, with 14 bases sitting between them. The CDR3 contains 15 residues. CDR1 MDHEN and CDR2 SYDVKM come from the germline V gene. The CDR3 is CASSGRASSSYEQYF. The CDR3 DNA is TGTGCCAGCAGTGGCAGGGCCTCGAGCTCCTACGAGCAGTACTTC.

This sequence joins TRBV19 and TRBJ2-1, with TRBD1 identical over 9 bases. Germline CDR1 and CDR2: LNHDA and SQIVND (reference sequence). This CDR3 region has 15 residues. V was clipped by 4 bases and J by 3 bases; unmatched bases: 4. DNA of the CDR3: TGTGCCAGTAGTACCGGGACAGGGTACTACAATGAGCAGTTCTTC. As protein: CASSTGTGYYNEQFF.

This chain's CDR3 is CASSSAGSQETQYF. The CDR3 DNA is TGCGCCAGCAGCTCCGCGGGATCCCAGGAGACCCAGTACTTC. The rearrangement joins TRBV5-1 to TRBJ2-5; D perhaps matches TRBD2 (6 bases). V lost 3 bases and J lost 5, with 14 bases in between. Germline V gene lookup returns CDR1 SGHRS and CDR2 YFSETQ. The CDR3 totals 14 residues. Drawing the rest from reference TRBV5-1 and TRBJ2-5, the complete variable domain is KAGVTQTPRYLIKTRGQQVTLSCSPISGHRSVSWYQQTPGQGLQFLFEYFSETQRNKGNFPGRFSGRQFSNSRSEMNVSTLELGDSALYLCASSSAGSQETQYFGPGTRLLVL.

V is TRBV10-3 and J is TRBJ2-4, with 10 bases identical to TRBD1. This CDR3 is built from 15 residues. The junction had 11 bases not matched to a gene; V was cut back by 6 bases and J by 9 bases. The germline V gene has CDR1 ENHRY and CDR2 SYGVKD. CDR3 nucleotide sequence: TGTGCCATCAGCAATGGGGGACAGGGGCTTGCCATTCAGTACTTC. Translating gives CAISNGGQGLAIQYF.

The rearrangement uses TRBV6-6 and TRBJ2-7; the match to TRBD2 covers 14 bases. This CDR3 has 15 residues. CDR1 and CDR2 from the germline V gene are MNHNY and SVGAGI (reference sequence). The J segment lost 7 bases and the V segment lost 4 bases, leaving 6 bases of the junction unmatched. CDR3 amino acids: CASSSGTSGRREQYF. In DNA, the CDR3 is TGTGCCAGCAGTTCTGGGACTAGCGGGAGAAGGGAGCAGTACTTC.

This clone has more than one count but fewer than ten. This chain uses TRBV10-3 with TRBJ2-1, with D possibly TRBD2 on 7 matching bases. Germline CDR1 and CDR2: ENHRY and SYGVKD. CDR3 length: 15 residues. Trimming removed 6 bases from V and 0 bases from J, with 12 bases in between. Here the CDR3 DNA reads TGTGCCATCAGGGGAGGGGGGAGCTCCTACAATGAGCAGTTCTTC. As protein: CAIRGGGSSYNEQFF.

The CDR3 is CASSRRQAYGYTF. In DNA form, the CDR3 reads TGTGCCAGCAGCCGCCGACAGGCCTATGGCTACACCTTC. The chain links TRBV5-8 to TRBJ1-2; D is possibly TRBD1 (6 bases). The germline gives CDR1 SGHTS, CDR2 YDEGEE. Trimming stripped 4 bases from V and 4 bases from J, with 11 bases between. This CDR3 comprises 13 residues.

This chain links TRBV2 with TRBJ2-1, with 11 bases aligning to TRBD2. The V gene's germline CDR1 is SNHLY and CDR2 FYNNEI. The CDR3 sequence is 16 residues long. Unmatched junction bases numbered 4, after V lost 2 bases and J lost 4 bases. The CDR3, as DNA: TGTGCCAGCAGTGAAAGGGGGACTAGCGGATACAATGAGCAGTTCTTC. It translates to CASSERGTSGYNEQFF.

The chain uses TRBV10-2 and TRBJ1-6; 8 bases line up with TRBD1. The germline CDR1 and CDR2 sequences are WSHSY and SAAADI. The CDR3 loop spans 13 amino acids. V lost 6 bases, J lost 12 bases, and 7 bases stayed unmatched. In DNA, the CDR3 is TGCGCCAGCAGGGACAGGGAGGCTATACCCCTCCACTTT. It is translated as CASRDREAIPLHF.

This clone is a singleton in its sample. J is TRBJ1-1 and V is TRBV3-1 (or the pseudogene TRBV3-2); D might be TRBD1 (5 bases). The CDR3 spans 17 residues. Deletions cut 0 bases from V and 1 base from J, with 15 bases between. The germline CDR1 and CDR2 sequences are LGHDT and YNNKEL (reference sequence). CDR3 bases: TGTGCCAGCAGCCAAGACGTGTCAGGGAAGAGGAACACTGAAGCTTTCTTT. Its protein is CASSQDVSGKRNTEAFF.

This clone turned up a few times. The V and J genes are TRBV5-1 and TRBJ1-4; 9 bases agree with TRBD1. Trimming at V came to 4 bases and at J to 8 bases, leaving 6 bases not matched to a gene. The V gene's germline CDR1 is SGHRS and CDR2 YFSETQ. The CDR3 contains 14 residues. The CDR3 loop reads CASSEWTGVEKLFF. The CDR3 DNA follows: TGCGCCAGCAGCGAATGGACAGGGGTAGAAAAACTGTTTTTT. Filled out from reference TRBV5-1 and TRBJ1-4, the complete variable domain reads KAGVTQTPRYLIKTRGQQVTLSCSPISGHRSVSWYQQTPGQGLQFLFEYFSETQRNKGNFPGRFSGRQFSNSRSEMNVSTLELGDSALYLCASSEWTGVEKLFFGSGTQLSVL.

The CDR3 is CASSYNVGTGVSNTEAFF. DNA of the CDR3: TGTGCCAGCAGTTATAACGTCGGGACAGGGGTCTCGAACACTGAAGCTTTCTTT. The V and J genes are TRBV6-2 or TRBV6-3 and TRBJ1-1, with TRBD1 identical over 10 bases. The CDR3 totals 18 residues. With 3 bases clipped from V and 1 base from J, the junction kept 11 bases outside the gene matches. Germline V gives CDR1 MNHEY, CDR2 SVGEGT.

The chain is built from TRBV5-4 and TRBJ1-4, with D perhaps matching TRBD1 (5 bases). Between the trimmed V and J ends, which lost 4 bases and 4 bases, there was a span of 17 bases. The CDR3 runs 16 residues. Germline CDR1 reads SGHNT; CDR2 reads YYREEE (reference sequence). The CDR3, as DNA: TGTGCCAGCAGCCTTCGTGTGGGCCAGGGTAATGAAAAACTGTTTTTT. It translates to CASSLRVGQGNEKLFF. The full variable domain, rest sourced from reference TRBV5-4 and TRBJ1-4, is ETGVTQSPTHLIKTRGQQVTLRCSSQSGHNTVSWYQQALGQGPQFIFQYYREEENGRGNFPPRFSGLQFPNYSSELNVNALELDDSALYLCASSLRVGQGNEKLFFGSGTQLSVL.

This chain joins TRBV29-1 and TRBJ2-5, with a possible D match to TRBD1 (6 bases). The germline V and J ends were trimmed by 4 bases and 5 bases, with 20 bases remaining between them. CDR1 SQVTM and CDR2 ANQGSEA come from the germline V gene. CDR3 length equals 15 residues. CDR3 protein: CSVARAGRGQETQYF. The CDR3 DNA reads TGCAGCGTTGCCCGGGCCGGCAGGGGTCAGGAGACCCAGTACTTC.

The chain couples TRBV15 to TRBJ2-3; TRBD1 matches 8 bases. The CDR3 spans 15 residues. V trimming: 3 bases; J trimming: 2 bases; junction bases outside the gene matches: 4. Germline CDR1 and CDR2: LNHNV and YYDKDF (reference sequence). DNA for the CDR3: TGTGCCACCAGCAGGTCGCAGGGGGCCACAGATACGCAGTATTTT. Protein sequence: CATSRSQGATDTQYF.